These T cell receptor beta chains were read from a single sample in a study of T-cell reconstitution after alpha-beta-depleted transplantation in children. TCRdb re-called the PCR reads through MiXCR, storing one row per CDR3 protein. The repertoire holds about 370,000 distinct CDR3 sequences, with around 21% as singletons. The sample in question was PBMCs from the stem cell graft donor, obtained from the stem cell graft. The source of these receptors is a human donor who donated a stem cell graft to a child with acute myeloid leukemia. The CDR3 runs from the conserved cysteine through the conserved F or W. The size entry is marked missing in some rows and otherwise reads once, few, many or a size class.

>13|TRBV2|TRBJ2-5|few
CASSVAGVETQYF
>16|TRBV4-1|TRBJ1-4|NA
CASSQEGGQGMGKLFF
>13|TRBV7-2|TRBJ1-3|few
CAGTPGPGNTIYF
>14|TRBV20-1|TRBJ2-7|NA
CSARSGQGAYEQYF
>14|TRBV20-1|TRBJ2-7|NA
CSVLPRDRAYEQYF
>16|TRBV27|TRBJ2-1|NA
CASSFLSQVSYNEQFF
>14|TRBV25-1|TRBJ2-1|NA
CASRKQGVGGEQFF
>14|TRBV29-1|TRBJ2-2|few
CPGTGENYTGELFF
>13|TRBV29-1|TRBJ2-1|many
CSVGGGKGGEQFF
>16|TRBV12-3/TRBV12-4|TRBJ2-3|NA
CASSPWGGSNTDTQYF
>11|TRBV13|TRBJ2-1|many
CASSMRNEQFF
>16|TRBV12-3/TRBV12-4|TRBJ1-5|NA
CASSLVGQGVNQPQHF
>18|TRBV12-5|TRBJ2-7|NA
CASGLKHLGGRAVFEQYF
>14|TRBV6-1|TRBJ1-1|few
CASSDRWGRTEAFF
>13|TRBV7-9|TRBJ2-7|NA
CASSSNRVGEQYF
>12|TRBV29-1|TRBJ1-5|few
CSVGGEWEPQHF
>15|TRBV7-3|TRBJ2-1|NA
CASSLLGDRNNEQFF
>19|TRBV15|TRBJ2-1|NA
CATSVHRGRTSGSANEQFF
>18|TRBV11-2|TRBJ2-7|NA
CASSLRGSMKVSNYEQYF
>15|TRBV3-1|TRBJ2-7|few
CASSQVKGFSYEQYF
>13|TRBV7-3|TRBJ2-7|NA
CASSRDSSIEQYF
>18|TRBV27|TRBJ2-2|NA
CASSFIQASGSRAGELFF
>15|TRBV7-9|TRBJ2-5|few
CASRREAGAGETQYF
>19|TRBV11-1|TRBJ2-7|few
CASSLVVRVRDRSAYEQYF
>14|TRBV10-3|TRBJ2-1|few
CAITRTGSYNEQFF
>14|TRBV20-1|TRBJ2-7|NA
CSASGRFPSYEQYF
>13|TRBV10-3|TRBJ1-5|NA
CAISEGSPQPQHF
>14|TRBV4-3|TRBJ2-7|NA
CASSQDRDLYEQYF
>14|TRBV15|TRBJ2-7|many
CAPLMDERPYEQYF
>15|TRBV7-9|TRBJ1-4|NA
CASRGDRGPNEKLFF
>14|TRBV20-1|TRBJ1-6|many
CSSRLNSYNSPLHF
>18|TRBV28|TRBJ2-1|many
CASSLGVGLAGRYNEQFF
>14|TRBV11-2|TRBJ2-1|NA
CASSSGPESAEQFF
>15|TRBV20-1|TRBJ2-5|few
CSAHSQTGGGKTQYF
>16|TRBV12-3/TRBV12-4|TRBJ2-3|NA
CASSLLAGGGTDTQYF
>13|TRBV7-2|TRBJ1-1|many
CASSLQGNTEAFF
>15|TRBV4-3|TRBJ2-7|few
CASSPGAGGYYEQYF
>18|TRBV28|TRBJ2-2|NA
CASTQPRTSGRNTGELFF
>13|TRBV6-5|TRBJ1-1|many
CASSYQGPNEAFF
>17|TRBV12-3/TRBV12-4|TRBJ2-6|many
CASSLPSGRAGANVLTF
>13|TRBV30|TRBJ2-1|NA
CAWSIAGVNEQFF
>14|TRBV29-1|TRBJ2-1|many
CSVDSPPLYNEQFF
>14|TRBV20-1|TRBJ2-7|few
CSAAPGTGVYEQYF